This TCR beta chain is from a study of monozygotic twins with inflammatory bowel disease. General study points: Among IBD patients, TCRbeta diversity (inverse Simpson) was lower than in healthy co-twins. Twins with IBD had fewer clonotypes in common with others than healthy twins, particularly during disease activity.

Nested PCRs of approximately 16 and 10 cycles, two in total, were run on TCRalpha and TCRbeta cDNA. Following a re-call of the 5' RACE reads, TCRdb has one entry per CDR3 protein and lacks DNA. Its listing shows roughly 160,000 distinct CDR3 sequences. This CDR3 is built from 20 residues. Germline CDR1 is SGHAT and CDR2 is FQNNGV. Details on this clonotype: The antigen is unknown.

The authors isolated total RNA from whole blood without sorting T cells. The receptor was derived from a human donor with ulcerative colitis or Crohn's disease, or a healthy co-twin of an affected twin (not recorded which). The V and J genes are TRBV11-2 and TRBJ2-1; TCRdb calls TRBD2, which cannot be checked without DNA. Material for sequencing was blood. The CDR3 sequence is CASSLPSFTLREGPYNEQFF.